The source of this T cell receptor beta chain is a study of sequential checkpoint blockade in melanoma (dated by TCRdb to 2018 to 2020). A note on the overall study: Patients were randomized 1:1 to first-line nivolumab followed by ipilimumab (arm A) or ipilimumab followed by nivolumab (arm B). Both trial sequences were followed by maintenance nivolumab. Summary of the overall study and its limitations: The response-prediction model combining TCR metrics and mutation burden needs validation in larger, independent patient cohorts.

The immunoSEQ Assay was used to immunosequence TCRbeta CDR3 regions from genomic DNA. Genomic DNA was amplified by bias-controlled multiplex PCR before high-throughput sequencing. The authors processed their data as follows. To quantify the absolute abundance of each unique TCRbeta CDR3 region, the sequences were collapsed and filtered. Clonality, defined as 1 minus Pielou's evenness, was calculated using productive rearrangements only. Clones with significantly greater frequencies in on-treatment versus baseline samples were identified using a previously published method. TCRdb took this table from immuneACCESS and kept in-frame rearrangements with V and J called. Such tables lack part of the clones; where checked against another copy, unresolved V genes explain under half of the gap, and the rest is unexplained. V and J calls and clone size follow that table, whereas D and trimming were derived from the DNA. The sample data list 35,000 to 50,000 clones, and about nine tenths of these were observed just once. Of the sample, around 10% falls within the top ten clones.

As regards this clone: Its antigen remains unidentified. No base qualities exist here, and no much larger clone lies one base off it.

According to the study, the label for this sample's treatment or condition signals: randomized to nivolumab then ipilimumab (arm A) or the reverse (arm B). Prior DNA-damaging chemotherapy had not been received by any trial patient. Thawed PBMCs were sorted on a FACS Aria II flow cytometer to isolate live CD3+CD8+ cells negative for CD19 and CD56. CheckMate 064, a randomized, open-label phase II trial of sequential checkpoint blockade, was the source of the samples, all of which came from patients with melanoma. Peripheral blood mononuclear cells were obtained through leukapheresis, purified using Ficoll-Paque, and frozen in human serum containing about 9.3% DMSO. Immediately after sorting, the purity of the sorted blood CD3+CD8+ cells was confirmed to be >98%, and DNA was then extracted. Source: CD8+ T cells sorted from blood (inferred from file names), taken from a patient given nivolumab and ipilimumab in sequence. The receptor's source is a human donor with melanoma.

The bases are TGTGCCAGTAGTAAGACAGGGGGCTCGGACGAGCAGTTCTTC. It is translated as CASSKTGGSDEQFF. The chain joins TRBV19 to TRBJ2-1, with TRBD1 identical over 10 junction bases. The CDR1 and CDR2 encoded by the germline V gene (reference sequence) are LNHDA and SQIVND. The CDR3, cysteine through phenylalanine, is 14 amino acids long. Solely the CDR3 DNA is kept, with 42 bases framed from the first base. V is cut back by 4 bases and J by 10 bases, with 7 bases in the junction unmatched.